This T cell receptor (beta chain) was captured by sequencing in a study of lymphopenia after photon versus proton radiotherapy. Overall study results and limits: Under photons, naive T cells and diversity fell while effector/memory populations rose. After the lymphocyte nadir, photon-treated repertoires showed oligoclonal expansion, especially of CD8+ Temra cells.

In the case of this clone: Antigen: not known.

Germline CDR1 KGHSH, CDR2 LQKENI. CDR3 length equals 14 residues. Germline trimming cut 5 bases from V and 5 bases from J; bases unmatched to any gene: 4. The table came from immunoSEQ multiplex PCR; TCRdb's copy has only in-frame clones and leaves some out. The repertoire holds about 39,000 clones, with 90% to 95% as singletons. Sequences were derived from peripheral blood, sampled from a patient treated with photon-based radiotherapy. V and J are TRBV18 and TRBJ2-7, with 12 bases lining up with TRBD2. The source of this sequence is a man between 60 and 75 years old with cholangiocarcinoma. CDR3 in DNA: TGTGCCAGCTCAGATCTAGCGGGAGGGAACGAGCAGTACTTC. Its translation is CASSDLAGGNEQYF.